The 29 T cell receptor beta chains in this list originate from one sample, sequenced in a study of blood T cell repertoires in COVID-19. Sequenced by immunoSEQ multiplex PCR; TCRdb stores in-frame clones only, minus some. The sample carries 70,000 to 75,000 clones, roughly 88% recorded once. The sample taken for sequencing was peripheral blood. These receptors all stem from a human donor in a cohort sampled during active COVID-19.

The rearrangement links TRBV6-1 to TRBJ2-3; 7 bases align to TRBD1. CDR3 length: 16 amino acids. Germline V CDR1 and CDR2: MNHNS, SASEGT. Trimming removed 1 base from V and 1 base from J; junction bases left unmatched: 5. In nucleotides, the CDR3 is TGTGCCAGCAGTGAAGTTTGGACAGGCGGCACAGATACGCAGTATTTT. Its translation is CASSEVWTGGTDTQYF.

This clone has just a few counts. The rearrangement joins TRBV7-9 to TRBJ1-6; TRBD1 aligns across 9 bases. The CDR3 is 19 amino acids. V was pared by 2 bases and J by 5 bases, with 13 bases of the junction left unmatched. Germline V gene sequence: CDR1 SEHNR, CDR2 FQNEAQ (reference sequence). The CDR3 coding sequence is TGTGCCAGCAGCTTAATATTGTCTGGACAGGGGAATGATAATTCACCCCTCCACTTT. Its protein is CASSLILSGQGNDNSPLHF.

In its sample, this clone was seen a few times. The chain employs TRBV4-3 and TRBJ2-2, with unresolved D. Trimming removed 0 bases from V and 8 bases from J, with 10 bases in between. CDR3 length: 14 residues. In germline, CDR1 is LGHNA, CDR2 YSLEER. This chain's CDR3 is CASSQDRLLGELFF. CDR3 DNA: TGCGCCAGCAGCCAAGACAGGCTCTTGGGGGAGCTGTTTTTT.

This clone appeared a single time. The chain is built from TRBV6-1 and TRBJ2-1; D remains unclear. Per germline, CDR1 MNHNS and CDR2 SASEGT. Trimming removed 2 bases at V and 1 base at J, with 12 bases between. This CDR3 is 16 amino acids long. The CDR3 spells CASSESVTNSYNEQFF. The CDR3 region has the DNA TGTGCCAGCAGTGAATCCGTGACAAATTCCTACAATGAGCAGTTCTTC.

The chain recombines TRBV27 with TRBJ2-5, with TRBD2 matching over 13 bases. This CDR3 is 17 amino acids long. Germline V gives CDR1 MNHEY, CDR2 SMNVEV (reference sequence). The junction had 9 bases not matched to a gene; V was cut back by 3 bases and J by 5 bases. This CDR3 reads CASSFQGRLAGGETQYF. CDR3 sequence (DNA): TGTGCCAGCAGTTTCCAAGGGCGACTAGCGGGAGGCGAGACCCAGTACTTC.

The gene calls are TRBV7-8 and TRBJ1-1; unclear D gene. Germline CDR1 reads SGHVS; CDR2 reads FQNEAQ. The CDR3 is 16 amino acids. Trimming pared 0 bases from V and 0 bases from J, leaving 11 bases between. The CDR3 DNA reads TGTGCCAGCAGCTTAGCTAGGATGGAGGTGAACACTGAAGCTTTCTTT. As protein: CASSLARMEVNTEAFF.

The chain recombines TRBV19 with TRBJ2-7; D may be TRBD1 (6 bases). V lost 5 bases, J lost 2 bases, and 16 bases lay in between. Per the germline V gene, CDR1 is LNHDA and CDR2 is SQIVND (reference sequence). This CDR3 comprises 15 residues. In DNA form, the CDR3 reads TGTGCCAGTAGTGGGGGCGCGGAGAACGCCTACGAGCAGTACTTC. Protein: CASSGGAENAYEQYF.

The chain links TRBV2 to TRBJ2-7, with D perhaps matching TRBD2 (7 bases). Per the germline V gene, CDR1 is SNHLY and CDR2 is FYNNEI. The CDR3 runs 15 residues. The V and J ends lost 4 bases and 2 bases respectively, with 15 bases between them. The chain's CDR3 is CASSGGPGGAYEQYF. CDR3 DNA: TGTGCCAGCAGTGGGGGGCCGGGGGGTGCCTACGAGCAGTACTTC.

J is TRBJ2-2 and V is TRBV19; weak D call: TRBD1 (5 bases). CDR1 is LNHDA and CDR2 is SQIVND in the germline V gene (reference sequence). Trimming took off 4 bases at V and 4 bases at J, with 16 bases between the two ends. This CDR3 spans 16 amino acids. The CDR3 sequence: CASSTPGKSPTGELFF. The CDR3 DNA follows: TGTGCCAGTAGTACACCAGGGAAATCTCCCACCGGGGAGCTGTTTTTT.

The chain couples TRBV2 to TRBJ2-2; D uncertain. Germline V gives CDR1 SNHLY, CDR2 FYNNEI. V lost 6 bases and J lost 7, with 15 bases in between. This CDR3 spans 14 amino acids. In DNA form, the CDR3 reads TGTGCCAGCAGACAAGACAATCCCCGCGGGGAGCTGTTTTTT. This sequence encodes CASRQDNPRGELFF.

The gene calls are TRBV6-2 or TRBV6-3 and TRBJ1-6; D possibly corresponds to TRBD1 (6 bases). The CDR3 length is 11 residues. In germline, CDR1 is MNHEY, CDR2 SVGEGT. Trimming cost V 5 bases and J 14 bases, with 10 bases left between them. Here the CDR3 reads CASSHGGTLHF. CDR3 DNA sequence: TGTGCCAGCAGTCATGGGGGCACCCTCCACTTT.

This clone was seen a few times. The same CDR3 is also encoded by other DNA sequences in this sample. J is TRBJ2-1 and V is TRBV5-6; TRBD2 agrees at 8 bases. Germline V CDR1 and CDR2: SGHDT, YYEEEE. The CDR3 length is 14 residues. J was trimmed by 4 bases and V by 1 base; bases with no gene match: 1. This CDR3 reads CASSLTSGYNEQFF. CDR3 nucleotides: TGTGCCAGCAGCTTGACTAGCGGTTACAATGAGCAGTTCTTC.

This chain connects TRBV6-2 or TRBV6-3 to TRBJ2-5; TRBD2 aligns across 9 bases. J lost 7 bases, V lost 0 bases, and 6 bases had no gene match. This CDR3 contains 15 residues. Germline assignment: CDR1 MNHEY and CDR2 SVGEGT. The chain's CDR3 is CASSYSSGGPGTQYF. DNA of the CDR3: TGTGCCAGCAGTTACTCGAGCGGGGGGCCAGGGACCCAGTACTTC.

The chain combines TRBV19 with TRBJ2-7; 8 bases map to TRBD2. CDR1 and CDR2 from the germline V gene are LNHDA and SQIVND (reference sequence). The J segment lost 2 bases and the V segment lost 1 base, leaving 10 bases of the junction unmatched. The CDR3 consists of 17 residues. The CDR3 DNA follows: TGTGCCAGTAGTATAGCGGGCCGGGAGGGCCACCCCTACGAGCAGTACTTC. This encodes CASSIAGREGHPYEQYF.

This clone was picked up one time. The chain has TRBV6-5 and TRBJ2-7; 8 nucleotides match TRBD1. Germline V CDR1 and CDR2: MNHEY, SVGAGI. This CDR3 is 14 amino acids long. V lost 6 bases, J lost 7 bases, and 11 bases stayed unmatched. The DNA of the CDR3 is TGTGCCAGCAGCTTCCGGGACAGGTGGGTGGAGCAGTACTTC. This gives the protein CASSFRDRWVEQYF.

The chain uses TRBV5-8 and TRBJ2-7; 10 bases fit TRBD2. CDR1 SGHTS and CDR2 YDEGEE come from the germline V gene. This CDR3 contains 17 residues. Unmatched junction bases numbered 9, after V lost 3 bases and J lost 0 bases. The chain's CDR3 is CASSSISGRPNSYEQYF. CDR3 sequence (DNA): TGTGCCAGCAGCTCCATTAGCGGGAGGCCAAACTCCTACGAGCAGTACTTC.

This sequence joins TRBV19 and TRBJ1-1; 9 bases are shared with TRBD1. Germline assignment: CDR1 LNHDA and CDR2 SQIVND (reference sequence). With 4 bases clipped from V and 5 bases from J, the junction kept 5 bases outside the gene matches. The CDR3 is 14 residues long. The CDR3 loop reads CASSTDRGVTEAFF. CDR3 bases: TGTGCCAGTAGTACCGACAGGGGGGTAACTGAAGCTTTCTTT.

V gene TRBV14 combines with J gene TRBJ2-7; no clear D. CDR1 and CDR2 from the germline V gene are SGHDN and FVKESK. This CDR3 is 16 amino acids long. Trimming took 0 bases from V and 3 from J, leaving 15 bases between them. The CDR3 nucleotides read TGTGCCAGCAGCCAAGATAGCCGGTTCTCCCACTACGAGCAGTACTTC. Amino acid sequence: CASSQDSRFSHYEQYF.

The genes are TRBV4-3 and TRBJ2-7; TRBD2 matches 8 bases. In germline, CDR1 is LGHNA, CDR2 YSLEER. There are 15 residues in the CDR3. With V trimmed by 0 bases and J by 4 bases, 5 bases remained unmatched. CDR3 residues: CASSQDAGGRYEQYF. The CDR3 DNA is TGCGCCAGCAGCCAAGATGCGGGGGGCAGGTACGAGCAGTACTTC.

The chain couples TRBV6-5 to TRBJ2-1, with TRBD2 matching 15 bases. After removal of 7 bases from V and 9 bases from J, the junction contained 4 bases not matched to a gene. The CDR3 sequence is 14 residues long. The germline gives CDR1 MNHEY, CDR2 SVGAGI. Here the CDR3 reads CASTGLAGGGEQFF. The DNA for the CDR3 is TGTGCCAGCACCGGACTAGCGGGAGGGGGTGAGCAGTTCTTC.

This chain links TRBV28 with TRBJ2-7; 9 nucleotides agree with TRBD1. With V trimmed by 5 bases and J by 6 bases, 11 bases remained unmatched. The CDR3 extends over 15 amino acids. Germline V gene sequence: CDR1 MDHEN, CDR2 SYDVKM. CDR3: CASSGGRDRAGEQYF. The DNA of the CDR3 is TGTGCCAGCAGTGGGGGACGGGACAGGGCGGGCGAGCAGTACTTC.

The chain recombines TRBV7-3 with TRBJ1-1, with 7 positions matching TRBD1. The CDR3 loop spans 14 amino acids. V lost 5 bases and J lost 7; bases outside the gene matches: 10. Germline CDR1 reads SGHTA; CDR2 reads FQGTGA. CDR3 protein: CASSQTAGGHEAFF. The CDR3 region has the DNA TGTGCCAGCAGCCAGACCGCAGGGGGACATGAAGCTTTCTTT. Full variable domain (missing parts from reference TRBV7-3 and TRBJ1-1): GAGVSQTPSNKVTEKGKYVELRCDPISGHTALYWYRQSLGQGPEFLIYFQGTGAADDSGLPNDRFFAVRPEGSVSTLKIQRTERGDSAVYLCASSQTAGGHEAFFGQGTRLTVV.

The rearrangement uses TRBV5-6 and TRBJ1-1; the match to TRBD1 covers 7 bases. V lost 1 base to trimming and J lost 4 bases; unmatched junction nucleotides: 4. Germline lookup yields CDR1 SGHDT and CDR2 YYEEEE. CDR3 size: 14 residues. The CDR3 sequence is CASSLNAGGTEAFF. The DNA for the CDR3 is TGTGCCAGCAGCTTGAACGCAGGGGGCACTGAAGCTTTCTTT.

This sequence joins TRBV10-2 and TRBJ2-7; D unresolved. Per the germline V gene, CDR1 is WSHSY and CDR2 is SAAADI. The CDR3 is made up of 12 amino acids. The V gene lost 6 bases and the J gene lost 6 bases, with 12 bases spanning the gap. The CDR3: CASSSDGGEQYF. CDR3 nucleotides: TGCGCCAGCAGCTCCGACGGCGGCGAGCAGTACTTC.

The chain employs TRBV5-1 and TRBJ1-1; a possible D gene is TRBD1 (5 bases). The CDR3 is made up of 16 amino acids. CDR1 is SGHRS and CDR2 is YFSETQ in the germline V gene. The V and J ends lost 4 bases and 1 base respectively, with 17 bases between them. CDR3 sequence reads: CASSPIWRGRNTEAFF. The CDR3 bases are TGCGCCAGCAGCCCAATTTGGCGGGGACGGAACACTGAAGCTTTCTTT. Using reference TRBV5-1 and TRBJ1-1 for the parts outside the CDR3, the full variable domain is KAGVTQTPRYLIKTRGQQVTLSCSPISGHRSVSWYQQTPGQGLQFLFEYFSETQRNKGNFPGRFSGRQFSNSRSEMNVSTLELGDSALYLCASSPIWRGRNTEAFFGQGTRLTVV.

The chain combines TRBV4-1 with TRBJ2-4; tentative D call: TRBD2 (5 bases). The CDR3 extends over 15 amino acids. Germline V gene sequence: CDR1 MGHRA, CDR2 YSYEKL. V gave up 1 base and J gave up 6 bases, with 13 bases separating them. In DNA, the CDR3 is TGCGCCAGCAGCCAAGCGGCCCTAGAGGGAAACATTCAGTACTTC. The encoded protein is CASSQAALEGNIQYF.

The chain uses TRBV2 and TRBJ2-7, with 13 bases that match TRBD2. The CDR3 sequence is 14 residues long. Unmatched junction bases numbered 4, after V lost 7 bases and J lost 4 bases. Germline CDR1 reads SNHLY; CDR2 reads FYNNEI. The CDR3 sequence: CASNGLAGEYEQYF. The CDR3 DNA is TGTGCCAGCAATGGACTAGCGGGGGAATACGAGCAGTACTTC. Variable domain in full (rest from reference TRBV2 and TRBJ2-7): EPEVTQTPSHQVTQMGQEVILRCVPISNHLYFYWYRQILGQKVEFLVSFYNNEISEKSEIFDDQFSVERPDGSNFTLKIRSTKLEDSAMYFCASNGLAGEYEQYFGPGTRLTVT.

This rearrangement joins TRBV2 to TRBJ2-2; TRBD1 might be the D (6 bases). Trimming took off 3 bases at V and 8 bases at J, with 7 bases between the two ends. This CDR3 comprises 12 residues. Germline assignment: CDR1 SNHLY and CDR2 FYNNEI. The CDR3 DNA reads as TGTGCCAGCAGTGAGGACAGAGGGGAGCTGTTTTTT. Encoded protein: CASSEDRGELFF.

This clone was picked up one time. V is TRBV4-2 and J is TRBJ2-5, with 8 positions matching TRBD1. The CDR3 has 15 amino acids. Per germline, CDR1 LGHNA and CDR2 YNFKEQ. The V gene end was trimmed by 1 base and the J gene end by 5 bases; junction bases not matched to a gene: 6. DNA of the CDR3: TGTGCCAGCAGCCAAGGTGCCGGGACAGGCGAGACCCAGTACTTC. Its protein product is CASSQGAGTGETQYF.